This paragraph covers one TCR beta chain sequence. As yet, its antigen is unknown. The data stem from a study of T cells in Graves' hyperthyroidism and ophthalmopathy. Trimming stripped 0 bases from V and 0 bases from J, with 18 bases between. Germline lookup yields CDR1 DFQATT and CDR2 SNEGSKA (reference sequence). The CDR3 extends over 18 amino acids. Regarding the study as a whole: Model-based prediction identified ophthalmopathy a median 6.5 months prior to its onset. Ophthalmopathy and stable hyperthyroidism were separated by a 13 V-J model.

There were TCR beta CDR3 regions amplified from RNA transcripts. With the HTBI primer set, the TCR CDR3 went through a first round of RT-PCR. TCRdb independently ran MiXCR on the multiplex PCR reads; one entry per CDR3 protein. The table has more than 550,000 distinct CDR3 sequences, 17% seen once. Graves' hyperthyroidism was deemed stable absent ophthalmopathy progression within 18 months. The sequenced material came from blood. The chain has TRBV20-1 and TRBJ1-3; D unclear. The receptor was derived from a man aged 50-60 years with Graves' hyperthyroidism. CDR3 residues: CSAREVDHAGPSGNTIYF. Written as DNA, the CDR3 is TGCAGTGCTAGAGAAGTAGATCATGCAGGTCCCTCTGGAAACACCATATATTTT.